Listed below are T cell receptor beta chains from one sample, sequenced in a study of blood T cell repertoires in COVID-19. Sequencing used immunoSEQ multiplex PCR; TCRdb keeps in-frame clones, though not all of them. Of about 250,000 clones listed, about nine tenths are singletons. Sequencing was carried out using PBMCs or T cells enriched from blood (not recorded which). The source of these receptors is a woman in her twenties or thirties with acute COVID-19. The CDR3 runs from the conserved cysteine through the conserved F or W. A D gene is named only where the DNA matches it firmly. The size entry is marked missing in some rows and otherwise reads once, few, many or a size class.

V	J	size	D	DNA	CDR3
TRBV4-1	TRBJ1-6	NA	NA	TGCGCCAGCAGCCAAGTGGCAGGGAACAATTCACCCCTCCACTTT	CASSQVAGNNSPLHF
TRBV6-1	TRBJ1-2	once	NA	TGTGCCAGCAGTGAAGAAACCAGGGGTTCCTATGGCTACACCTTC	CASSEETRGSYGYTF
TRBV15	TRBJ1-6	NA	TRBD1	TGTGCCACCAGCCGAGACAGACAGGGGCAAATATATAATTCACCCCTCCACTTT	CATSRDRQGQIYNSPLHF
TRBV30	TRBJ1-5	NA	NA	TGTGCCTGGAGTGTTGGAGGCAATCAGCCCCAGCATTTT	CAWSVGGNQPQHF
TRBV10-1	TRBJ1-4	NA	NA	TGCGCCAGCAGTGGTCCAGGGCCGGGTGAAAAACTGTTTTTT	CASSGPGPGEKLFF
TRBV7-2	TRBJ2-5	NA	TRBD2	TGTGCCAGCAGCTTAGGGGCGGGAGCTGAGACCCAGTACTTC	CASSLGAGAETQYF
TRBV4-1	TRBJ1-2	NA	TRBD1	TGCGCCAGCAGCCAAGTTGAGCAGGGGGTAAAGGGCTACACCTTC	CASSQVEQGVKGYTF
TRBV19	TRBJ2-4	NA	TRBD2	TGTGCCAGTAGTATAAAGGCGGGTAGCGGGGGGCTAGCCAAAAACATTCAGTACTTC	CASSIKAGSGGLAKNIQYF
TRBV6-2/TRBV6-3	TRBJ2-5	NA	TRBD2	TGTGCCAGCAGCCACTTCAGGACTAGCGGGAAGGAGACCCAGTACTTC	CASSHFRTSGKETQYF
TRBV11-2	TRBJ1-1	NA	TRBD1	TGTGCCAGCAGCCCGCTGACTTGGATTAGGCAGGGGGTCGCTGAAGCTTTCTTT	CASSPLTWIRQGVAEAFF
TRBV19	TRBJ1-2	once	NA	TGTGCCAGTAGTATAGTCCGAGCTGACTATGGCTACACCTTC	CASSIVRADYGYTF
TRBV6-5	TRBJ1-6	NA	TRBD1	TGTGCCAGCAGAGATCGGACAGGGCCCTATTCACCCCTCCACTTT	CASRDRTGPYSPLHF